Detailed here is one T cell receptor beta chain. Its target is unknown. This record belongs to a study of shared clonotypes between healthy human individuals. Study summary: A couple of women and a few men aged 18 to 49 made up the donors. Per-donor plates numbered three CD4 naive, three CD4 memory, two CD8 naive and one CD8 memory.

Profiling relied on immunoSEQ multiplex PCR, and the TCRdb table lists in-frame clones only, not all of them. The table has about 2.5 million clones, around 92% seen once. Study-wide findings and caveats: Lower generation probabilities were found for non-shared clonotypes than for those shared by all four donors. Shared across several donors were roughly 4.7% of the naive CD4 clonotypes.

The CDR3 covers 15 residues. Between the trimmed V and J ends, which lost 3 bases and 4 bases, there was a span of 12 bases. CDR1 MNHEY and CDR2 SMNVEV come from the germline V gene (reference sequence). The sample was naive CD4+ T cells from PBMCs. Noted subset: CD45RA+ positively selected. The chain links TRBV27 to TRBJ2-2; D is undetermined. This clonotype originated in a young man in good health. Some clones in this sample may be carry-over from other donors' samples. CDR3 nucleotide sequence: TGTGCCAGCAGTTTTTCATGGCGGAGCACCGGGGAGCTGTTTTTT. It is translated as CASSFSWRSTGELFF.